This TCR beta chain was observed in a study of blood T cells in healthy people across ages. The authors isolated at least 7 million PBMCs per sample. A second PCR of 7 to 11 cycles used a sample-barcoded 5' primer and a J-beta primer mix. TCRdb passed the 5' RACE reads through MiXCR, listing each CDR3 protein once. This table holds approximately 790,000 distinct CDR3 sequences, 60% to 80% found once. Germline loops: CDR1 LGHDT, CDR2 YNNKEL (reference sequence). The CDR3 has 14 amino acids. Sequencing input: blood. This sequence was found in a man aged 30-40 years in good health. The chain carries TRBV3-1 and TRBJ2-4; D may be TRBD1 (6 bases). The J call could be wrong; TRBJ2-5 is a better fit for the DNA end. CDR3 protein: CASARRTDQETQYF. The CDR3 DNA sequence: TGTGCCAGTGCACGGAGGACAGATCAAGAGACCCAGTACTTC.